Below, 24 T cell receptor beta chains from the same sample are listed, as sequenced in a study of T cells in Graves' hyperthyroidism and ophthalmopathy. TCR beta CDR3 regions were amplified from RNA transcripts. First-round RT-PCR targeting the TCR CDR3 was performed with the HTBI primer set. TCRdb called the multiplex PCR reads again in MiXCR, with one record for every CDR3 protein. This sample has around 540,000 distinct CDR3 sequences, with under 60% found just once. Specimen: peripheral blood or thyroid tissue (not recorded which). The receptors derive from a woman aged 18-35 years with Graves' hyperthyroidism.

This clonotype occurred a few times. The chain uses TRBV20-1 and TRBJ2-7; D uncertain. The V gene lost 2 bases and the J gene lost 2 bases, with 4 bases spanning the gap. Germline CDR1 DFQATT, CDR2 SNEGSKA (reference sequence). The CDR3 totals 11 residues. In DNA form, the CDR3 reads TGCAGTGCTAGACAGACCTACGAGCAGTACTTC. Its translation: CSARQTYEQYF.

The rearrangement uses TRBV6-1 and TRBJ1-2; D gene uncertain. The CDR3 runs 14 residues. V was clipped by 7 bases and J by 7 bases, with 19 bases between them. Germline CDR1 MNHNS, CDR2 SASEGT. The CDR3 nucleotides read TGTGCCAGCACCGAAATCCCGGGCGAGGCTGGCTACACCTTC. It translates to CASTEIPGEAGYTF.

Worth noting for this clonotype: A much larger clone differs by one base, so this may be a read error. The chain couples TRBV2 to TRBJ1-1; TRBD1 agrees at 9 bases. V shed 8 bases, J shed 4 bases, and the junction held 11 bases outside the gene matches. The CDR3 is 15 residues long. Germline loops: CDR1 SNHLY, CDR2 FYNNEI. CDR3 nucleotide sequence: TGTGCCAGCGGAGAGGACAGGGGTTTTGGCACTGAAGCTTTCTTT. Its protein product is CASGEDRGFGTEAFF.

The rearrangement uses TRBV29-1 and TRBJ2-5; 7 bases are a match to TRBD2. The CDR3 runs 14 residues. The trim removed 3 bases at V and 4 bases at J, leaving 8 bases unmatched. From germline, CDR1 is SQVTM and CDR2 ANQGSEA. This CDR3 is CSVDGGGDPETQYF. Here the CDR3 DNA reads TGCAGCGTTGATGGGGGGGGGGACCCAGAGACCCAGTACTTC.

As for this clonotype: Mismatch with germline at one junction end may stem from a read error. CDR3 in DNA: TGTGCCAGCAGTTTAGGGGACGGGAATTCACCCCTCCACTTT. The encoded protein is CASSLGDGNSPLHF. The chain combines TRBV10-3 with TRBJ1-6, with a possible D match to TRBD1 (5 bases). This CDR3 is built from 14 residues. The germline gives CDR1 ENHRY, CDR2 SYGVKD.

This clonotype appeared many times. The chain carries TRBV10-3 and TRBJ2-5, with D perhaps TRBD1 (6 bases). V shed 6 bases and J shed 5 bases, with 25 bases lying between them. The germline V gene encodes CDR1 ENHRY and CDR2 SYGVKD. The CDR3 is 17 residues long. The CDR3: CAISLGGLRQRGETQYF. In DNA, the CDR3 is TGTGCCATCAGCCTAGGGGGTCTGCGCCAAAGGGGGGAGACCCAGTACTTC.

This clonotype was detected only a few times. V usage is TRBV6-1 and J usage is TRBJ1-2; possibly TRBD1 for D (5 bases). CDR3 length: 16 residues. The germline gives CDR1 MNHNS, CDR2 SASEGT. Between the trimmed V and J ends, which lost 7 bases and 7 bases, there was a span of 25 bases. CDR3 nucleotide sequence: TGTGCCAGCAAGGGGAGGCAGGCCGGTACCTATGTTGGCTACACCTTC. It specifies CASKGRQAGTYVGYTF.

The genes are TRBV29-1 and TRBJ2-7; 10 nucleotides match TRBD2. Per germline, CDR1 SQVTM and CDR2 ANQGSEA. V trimming: 6 bases; J trimming: 1 base; junction bases outside the gene matches: 6. There are 14 residues in the CDR3. For the CDR3, the DNA is TGCAGCGTCGCCCTAGCGGGAGATTCCTACGAGCAGTACTTC. Amino acids: CSVALAGDSYEQYF.

This rearrangement joins TRBV7-6 to TRBJ2-7; weak D call: TRBD2 (6 bases). The J call may be in error: the DNA end matches TRBJ2-1 better. The germline CDR1 and CDR2 sequences are SGHVS and FNYEAQ. CDR3 length: 12 amino acids. The CDR3 DNA sequence: TGTGCCAGCAGCTCAGGACTACACGAGCAGTTCTTC. As protein: CASSSGLHEQFF.

This clonotype has only one observation. This chain joins TRBV20-1 and TRBJ2-2, with TRBD2 as a possible D gene (6 bases). Germline V gene data show CDR1 as DFQATT and CDR2 as SNEGSKA (reference sequence). The CDR3 consists of 14 residues. Trimming stripped 3 bases from V and 4 bases from J, with 12 bases between. CDR3 coding DNA: TGCAGTGCTAGCTTCGCGGGACCCACCGGGGAGCTGTTTTTT. It encodes CSASFAGPTGELFF.

The table lists this clonotype with many counts. The DNA for the CDR3 is TGTGCCATCAGTGAGACTGGACAGGGCCGAAACACCATATATTTT. This gives the protein CAISETGQGRNTIYF. The V gene is TRBV10-3, the J gene TRBJ1-3; 8 bases are a match to TRBD1. V dropped 2 bases and J dropped 5; count of bases not matched to a gene: 5. The CDR3 is made up of 15 amino acids. Per germline, CDR1 ENHRY and CDR2 SYGVKD.

A remark on this clonotype: Possible read error: a much larger clone is one base away. This chain links TRBV7-8 with TRBJ2-5; maybe TRBD1 (5 bases). From germline, CDR1 is SGHVS and CDR2 FQNEAQ. The CDR3 spans 14 residues. With 2 bases removed from V and 4 bases from J, the gap between germline ends came to 11 bases. The CDR3 nucleotides are TGTGCCAGCAGCTTAAAGACAGCTCTAGAGACCCAGTACTTC. It specifies CASSLKTALETQYF.

J is TRBJ2-7 and V is TRBV19; 11 bases are a match to TRBD2. The J call may be wrong; the DNA end is better matched by TRBJ2-5. This CDR3 region has 16 residues. Looked up from germline, CDR1 is LNHDA and CDR2 is SQIVND (reference sequence). In nucleotides, the CDR3 is TGTGCCAGTAGTCCAACTAGCGGGAGCAGGGGAGAGACCCAGTACTTC. This codes for CASSPTSGSRGETQYF.

This sequence joins TRBV2 and TRBJ2-5; D is possibly TRBD1 or TRBD2 (6 bases each). This CDR3 region has 13 residues. CDR1 and CDR2 (germline): SNHLY, FYNNEI. Trimming shortened V by 6 bases and J by 5 bases, and 13 bases separated the two germline ends. The CDR3 sequence: CASSDLGGETQYF. Here the CDR3 DNA reads TGTGCCAGCAGCGACCTGGGGGGCGAGACCCAGTACTTC.

The V and J genes are TRBV10-3 and TRBJ2-6; no definite D call. The V end lost 2 bases, the J end lost 4 bases, and 0 bases lay between the germline ends. From germline, CDR1 is ENHRY and CDR2 SYGVKD. The CDR3 is 12 amino acids. CDR3 protein: CAISEGANVLTF. In DNA, the CDR3 is TGTGCCATCAGTGAGGGGGCCAACGTCCTGACTTTC.

This clonotype came up a few times. The V and J genes are TRBV25-1 and TRBJ1-2, with TRBD1 matching 10 bases. V lost 10 bases, J lost 1 base, and 18 bases stayed unmatched. This CDR3 spans 18 amino acids. Germline CDR1 MGHDK, CDR2 SYGVNS. CDR3 residues: CAIRGAGTGALHNYGYTF. In DNA form, the CDR3 reads TGTGCCATCAGGGGGGCCGGGACAGGGGCCCTTCATAACTATGGCTACACCTTC.

This rearrangement joins TRBV28 to TRBJ1-5; D remains unclear. Trimming left V 0 bases short and J 5 bases short, with 5 bases between. Germline V gives CDR1 MDHEN, CDR2 SYDVKM. The CDR3 contains 13 residues. The CDR3 loop reads CASSLCHHQPQHF. The CDR3 DNA sequence: TGTGCCAGCAGTTTATGCCACCATCAGCCCCAGCATTTT.

The CDR3 sequence: CASIEAGTGIEQFF. The CDR3 DNA reads TGTGCCAGCATCGAAGCCGGGACAGGGATTGAGCAGTTCTTC. This chain connects TRBV7-9 to TRBJ2-1; 9 bases are shared with TRBD1. Losses at the gene ends were 7 bases for V and 9 bases for J; bases not matched to a gene: 10. Germline V gene data show CDR1 as SEHNR and CDR2 as FQNEAQ (reference sequence). The CDR3 extends over 14 amino acids.

This clonotype was seen many times. The chain couples TRBV24-1 to TRBJ2-7; a weak D match, TRBD1 (6 bases). CDR1 is KGHDR, CDR2 SFDVKD, per germline. V shed 2 bases and J shed 7 bases, with 20 bases lying between them. The CDR3 has 16 amino acids. CDR3 nucleotides: TGTGCCACCAGTGATTCGGTCGGCAGGGGCCCGGAGGAGCAGTACTTC. Protein sequence: CATSDSVGRGPEEQYF.

The table lists this clonotype with many counts. The gene calls are TRBV2 and TRBJ1-1, with D tentatively TRBD1 (5 bases). This CDR3 is built from 13 residues. V was shortened by 5 bases and J by 0 bases, with 7 bases between the two germline ends. CDR1 is SNHLY, CDR2 FYNNEI, per germline. The CDR3 DNA sequence: TGTGCCAGCAGTCAGGGTGTGAACACTGAAGCTTTCTTT. It encodes CASSQGVNTEAFF.

This clonotype has a count of ten or more. The chain carries TRBV2 and TRBJ2-5, with TRBD2 matching over 10 bases. This CDR3 is built from 14 residues. Germline V gene lookup returns CDR1 SNHLY and CDR2 FYNNEI. V lost 10 bases and J lost 4; bases outside the gene matches: 9. CDR3 residues: CATGASGSGETQYF. The CDR3 DNA reads TGTGCCACCGGGGCTAGCGGGAGTGGAGAGACCCAGTACTTC.

A word on this clonotype: A much larger clone differs by one base, so this may be a read error. The chain employs TRBV7-2 and TRBJ1-2; D gene unclear. V lost 6 bases to trimming and J lost 13 bases, with 18 bases between them. CDR1 is SGHTA, CDR2 FQGNSA, per germline. This CDR3 has 12 residues. The CDR3 sequence is CTSSRQDGFPTF. The CDR3 region has the DNA TGTACCAGCAGTCGCCAGGATGGCTTTCCCACCTTC. The whole variable domain, remainder taken from reference TRBV7-2 and TRBJ1-2, is GAGVSQSPSNKVTEKGKDVELRCDPISGHTALYWYRQSLGQGLEFLIYFQGNSAPDKSGLPSDRFSAERTGGSVSTLTIQRTQQEDSAVYLCTSSRQDGFPTFGSGTRLTVV.

The CDR3 protein is CASHGGMNTEAFF. The CDR3 DNA sequence: TGTGCCAGCCACGGAGGAATGAACACTGAAGCTTTCTTT. The chain uses TRBV10-3 and TRBJ1-1; D is undetermined. V was cut by 10 bases and J by 0 bases, with 12 bases left in between. Germline CDR1 is ENHRY and CDR2 is SYGVKD. The CDR3 totals 13 residues.

The rearrangement links TRBV5-6 to TRBJ1-1, with a tentative D call TRBD1 (5 bases). V was trimmed by 7 bases and J by 0 bases, leaving 10 bases between them. The CDR3 length is 13 residues. Germline assignment: CDR1 SGHDT and CDR2 YYEEEE. The CDR3 DNA follows: TGTGCCAGCTTCTGGACACTGAACACTGAAGCTTTCTTT. Protein product: CASFWTLNTEAFF.